The 24 T cell receptor beta chains given below trace back to one sample, sequenced in a study of metastatic and nonmetastatic thyroid tumors. Thyroid surgery took place with no prior treatment in any patient. MiXCR reprocessed the PCR reads for TCRdb. The sample includes more than 20,000 clones, about a tenth of them seen just once. Sequencing was done on a sample of blood. These receptors were collected from a female donor with papillary thyroid cancer or a benign thyroid nodule (not recorded which). Some clones in this sample may be carry-over from other donors' samples.

Many counts were recorded for this clone. The rearrangement joins TRBV4-1 to TRBJ1-2; D not resolved. V dropped 4 bases and J dropped 3 bases, with 24 bases sitting between them. Germline V gene sequence: CDR1 MGHRA, CDR2 YSYEKL. The CDR3 loop spans 18 amino acids. The CDR3 DNA follows: TGCGCCAGCAGCCGAAACCCAGAAGGAGACCCGTTCTACTATGGCTACACCTTC. The encoded protein is CASSRNPEGDPFYYGYTF.

J is TRBJ2-7 and V is TRBV28; 7 bases line up with TRBD2. Germline V gene data show CDR1 as MDHEN and CDR2 as SYDVKM. This CDR3 has 15 residues. V shed 7 bases, J shed 2 bases, and the junction held 11 bases outside the gene matches. DNA for the CDR3: TGTGCCAGCACTCCCGGGGGGAGGCTCCCCTACGAGCAGTACTTC. Its protein is CASTPGGRLPYEQYF.

This clone was found many times. This chain connects TRBV7-2 to TRBJ1-5; D is unresolved. The ends were cut back, 3 bases at V and 4 bases at J, with 7 bases in the middle. The CDR3 length is 13 residues. The germline V gene encodes CDR1 SGHTA and CDR2 FQGNSA. The CDR3 region is CASSFGLNQPQHF. CDR3 coding DNA: TGTGCCAGCAGCTTTGGGCTTAATCAGCCCCAGCATTTT.

This clone was counted at least ten times. The chain recombines TRBV7-9 with TRBJ1-1; TRBD1 agrees at 7 bases. The trim removed 2 bases at V and 5 bases at J, leaving 2 bases unmatched. There are 13 residues in the CDR3. CDR1 is SEHNR and CDR2 is FQNEAQ in the germline V gene (reference sequence). CDR3 amino acids: CASSLKQGTEAFF. The CDR3 nucleotides read TGTGCCAGCAGCTTAAAACAGGGGACTGAAGCTTTCTTT.

Only one count was recorded for this clone. This may come from a read error, since a much larger clone is one base off. The gene calls are TRBV7-3 and TRBJ2-2; D gene unclear. The CDR3 is made up of 14 amino acids. Per the germline V gene, CDR1 is SGHTA and CDR2 is FQGTGA. CDR3 in DNA: TGTGCCAGCAGATTGGTGTCGAACGCCGGGGAGCTGTTTTTT. It encodes CASRLVSNAGELFF.

The chain couples TRBV6-1 to TRBJ2-7; the D gene is possibly TRBD1 (6 bases). The CDR3 covers 15 residues. Trimming cost V 6 bases and J 0 bases, with 15 bases left between them. Germline CDR1 MNHNS, CDR2 SASEGT. CDR3: CASSPDLTGSYEQYF. CDR3 nucleotide sequence: TGTGCCAGCAGCCCGGATTTGACAGGCTCCTACGAGCAGTACTTC.

This clone was seen only a few times. A single base separates this from a much larger clone, so it may be a read error. J is TRBJ2-3 and V is TRBV5-4, with TRBD2 matching 7 bases. V trimming: 0 bases; J trimming: 3 bases; junction bases outside the gene matches: 10. The CDR3 is 17 residues long. Germline CDR1 SGHNT, CDR2 YYREEE (reference sequence). CDR3 nucleotides: TGTGCCAGCAGCTTGGTATTTGGCGGGAGTAGGACAGATACGCAGTATTTT. Protein: CASSLVFGGSRTDTQYF.

This clone showed up many times. The rearrangement links TRBV29-1 to TRBJ2-7; tentatively, D is TRBD1 (5 bases). The CDR3 is made up of 12 amino acids. Germline CDR1 is SQVTM and CDR2 is ANQGSEA. Trimming left V 5 bases short and J 6 bases short, with 14 bases between. CDR3 sequence reads: CSVSDSIPEQYF. The CDR3 DNA sequence: TGCAGCGTTAGTGACAGTATCCCCGAGCAGTACTTC.

There are many counts of this clone. The chain uses TRBV7-9 and TRBJ1-2, with unresolved D. V was cut by 1 base and J by 4 bases, with 10 bases left in between. The CDR3 extends over 14 amino acids. CDR1 is SEHNR, CDR2 FQNEAQ, per germline (reference sequence). In DNA, the CDR3 is TGTGCCAGCAGCTTAGGAAGCAGCCTCTATGGCTACACCTTC. Amino acids: CASSLGSSLYGYTF.

On this clone: A read error may account for a junction end that differs from germline. The J gene is TRBJ2-4, the V gene TRBV2, with 9 bases aligning to TRBD1. The CDR3 runs 19 residues. Germline V CDR1 and CDR2: SNHLY, FYNNEI. The CDR3 protein is CASSVFGTGKGTAKNIKYF. The DNA for the CDR3 is TGTGCCAGCAGTGTTTTTGGGACAGGGAAGGGGACGGCCAAAAACATTAAGTACTTC.

Turning to this clone: A single base separates this from a much larger clone, so it may be a read error. The CDR3 reads CASRQGQGHNSNQPQHF. The CDR3 DNA is TGTGCCAGCAGACAGGGACAGGGACATAATAGCAATCAGCCCCAGCATTTT. J is TRBJ1-5 and V is TRBV6-1, with 9 positions matching TRBD1. Germline V gene data show CDR1 as MNHNS and CDR2 as SASEGT. The CDR3 contains 17 residues. After removal of 6 bases from V and 0 bases from J, the junction contained 9 bases not matched to a gene.

Ten or more counts support this clone. The chain carries TRBV11-2 and TRBJ2-7; a possible D gene is TRBD2 (5 bases). The germline gives CDR1 SGHAT, CDR2 FQNNGV. The V gene lost 1 base and the J gene lost 3 bases, with 13 bases spanning the gap. The CDR3 covers 15 residues. The CDR3 DNA is TGTGCCAGCAGCTTAGTTCGGGGTACGCTCTACGAGCAGTACTTC. Translation: CASSLVRGTLYEQYF.

To note about this clone: A much larger clone sits a single nucleotide away, making a read error possible. The chain uses TRBV20-1 and TRBJ2-3, with 14 bases fitting TRBD2. Germline CDR1 DFQATT, CDR2 SNEGSKA (reference sequence). There are 18 residues in the CDR3. CDR3 DNA: TGCAGTGCCCCGGGACTAGCGGGAGTCGGGTTGTTCGCAGATACGCAGTGTTTT. The encoded protein is CSAPGLAGVGLFADTQCF.

This clone was observed at least ten times. The V call is TRBV7-2, the J call TRBJ2-2, with a weak D call TRBD2 (5 bases). V was clipped by 1 base and J by 4 bases, with 10 bases between them. This CDR3 has 15 residues. CDR1 is SGHTA, CDR2 FQGNSA, per germline. The CDR3 bases are TGTGCCAGCAGCTTAGTTATGGGAGTCACCGGGGAGCTGTTTTTT. Translation gives CASSLVMGVTGELFF.

The sample holds a few counts of this clone. The gene calls are TRBV5-1 and TRBJ1-5; tentative D call: TRBD1 (5 bases). V was shortened by 3 bases and J by 0 bases, with 10 bases between the two germline ends. The CDR3 has 15 residues. Germline CDR1 reads SGHRS; CDR2 reads YFSETQ. In DNA form, the CDR3 reads TGCGCCAGCAGCTGGTACGACAGTAGCAATCAGCCCCAGCATTTT. It yields the protein CASSWYDSSNQPQHF.

This clone appeared many times. This chain connects TRBV5-1 to TRBJ1-2; D gene ambiguous. The CDR3 consists of 14 residues. The ends were cut back, 2 bases at V and 4 bases at J, with 12 bases in the middle. The germline gives CDR1 SGHRS, CDR2 YFSETQ. Written as DNA, the CDR3 is TGCGCCAGCAGCTTCGGAGATGTCAGCTATGGCTACACCTTC. It yields the protein CASSFGDVSYGYTF.

There are a few counts of this clone. The chain links TRBV2 to TRBJ2-2; D unresolved. Germline V CDR1 and CDR2: SNHLY, FYNNEI. The CDR3 sequence is 12 residues long. Trimming took 4 bases from V and 6 from J, leaving 6 bases between them. In DNA form, the CDR3 reads TGTGCCAGCAGTGTTGAGCCCGGGGAGCTGTTTTTT. This encodes CASSVEPGELFF.

This clone has a count of ten or more. V gene TRBV18 combines with J gene TRBJ2-7, with TRBD1 matching 9 bases. Germline loops: CDR1 KGHSH, CDR2 LQKENI. V lost 4 bases to trimming and J lost 2 bases; unmatched junction nucleotides: 6. The CDR3 runs to 15 residues. The DNA of the CDR3 is TGTGCCAGCTCACTCCGGGACAGGGCTACCTACGAGCAGTACTTC. Its translation: CASSLRDRATYEQYF. Full variable domain (remainder filled in from reference TRBV18 and TRBJ2-7): NAGVMQNPRHLVRRRGQEARLRCSPMKGHSHVYWYRQLPEEGLKFMVYLQKENIIDESGMPKERFSAEFPKEGPSILRIQQVVRGDSAAYFCASSLRDRATYEQYFGPGTRLTVT.

By its share, this clone is medium-sized (0.01 to 0.1%). This specimen includes other DNA sequences encoding the same CDR3. The V gene is TRBV27, the J gene TRBJ2-7; 9 positions agree with TRBD1. This CDR3 contains 15 residues. The germline gives CDR1 MNHEY, CDR2 SMNVEV (reference sequence). Losses at the gene ends were 0 bases for V and 6 bases for J; bases not matched to a gene: 6. The CDR3 bases are TGTGCCAGCAGTTTATCCGGGACAGGGCTCCTCGAGCAGTACTTC. This encodes CASSLSGTGLLEQYF.

The chain recombines TRBV6-1 with TRBJ2-7; D is perhaps TRBD1 or TRBD2 (5 bases each). Trimming removed 5 bases from V and 5 bases from J, with 10 bases in between. CDR3 length: 12 amino acids. Germline V lookup: CDR1 MNHNS, CDR2 SASEGT. CDR3 amino acids: CASSQQGDEQYF. As DNA, the CDR3 is TGTGCCAGCAGTCAGCAGGGAGACGAGCAGTACTTC.

The chain recombines TRBV29-1 with TRBJ2-1, with D unclear. The CDR3 has 13 amino acids. The V end lost 2 bases, the J end lost 8 bases, and 13 bases lay between the germline ends. The germline V gene encodes CDR1 SQVTM and CDR2 ANQGSEA. DNA of the CDR3: TGCAGCGTTGAATTTGTGGCTTTCGATGAGCAGTTCTTC. This gives the protein CSVEFVAFDEQFF.

J is TRBJ1-2 and V is TRBV6-1; no clear D gene. Germline values: CDR1 MNHNS, CDR2 SASEGT. Trimming took off 7 bases at V and 13 bases at J, with 22 bases between the two ends. The length of the CDR3 is 13 residues. The CDR3 region is CASTNSLPGAGTF. CDR3 in DNA: TGTGCCAGCACAAACTCTCTCCCAGGTGCTGGCACCTTC.

This clone occurred many times. The chain links TRBV27 to TRBJ2-2; possibly TRBD2 for D (6 bases). The CDR3 is made up of 15 amino acids. Trimming removed 7 bases from V and 1 base from J, with 13 bases in between. The germline gives CDR1 MNHEY, CDR2 SMNVEV (reference sequence). The CDR3 loop is CASNLAGMNTGELFF. CDR3 nucleotides: TGTGCCAGCAATCTCGCGGGAATGAACACCGGGGAGCTGTTTTTT.

There are many counts of this clone. In DNA, the CDR3 is TGTGCCAGCAGTATCGAGGGGTCTACTAGGGGCTACACCTTC. Encoded protein: CASSIEGSTRGYTF. This chain uses TRBV28 with TRBJ1-2; possible D gene TRBD1, 5 bases. The germline V gene has CDR1 MDHEN and CDR2 SYDVKM. The CDR3 is 14 residues long. Trimming took off 5 bases at V and 8 bases at J, with 18 bases between the two ends.